One and the same sample provided the 26 T cell receptor beta chains below, sequenced in a study of technical replicates of blood from a handful of donors. Sequencing used immunoSEQ multiplex PCR; TCRdb keeps in-frame clones, though not all of them. The top ten hold about 0.4% of the sample, which has just over 70,000 clones, approximately 94% seen once. The sequencing input was T cells isolated from PBMCs. The receptors originated from a human donor in good health.

This chain connects TRBV4-1 to TRBJ2-3; 10 bases match TRBD2. The trim removed 1 base at V and 1 base at J, leaving 5 bases unmatched. The CDR3 covers 17 residues. Germline CDR1 MGHRA, CDR2 YSYEKL. DNA for the CDR3: TGCGCCAGCAGCCAAGTCCCGACTAGCGGGCGCACAGATACGCAGTATTTT. Encoded protein: CASSQVPTSGRTDTQYF.

This rearrangement joins TRBV19 to TRBJ1-1; TRBD1 is a possible D gene (6 bases). The germline V gene encodes CDR1 LNHDA and CDR2 SQIVND (reference sequence). V lost 8 bases to trimming and J lost 4 bases, with 14 bases between them. CDR3 size: 13 residues. This CDR3 is CASQSQGLTEAFF. The CDR3 DNA is TGTGCCAGTCAATCTCAGGGGCTCACTGAAGCTTTCTTT.

CDR3 DNA: TGTGCCTGGACCCGGGGGAATCAGCCCCAGCATTTT. This sequence encodes CAWTRGNQPQHF. This chain connects TRBV30 to TRBJ1-5; TRBD1 is a possible D gene (5 bases). CDR1 is GTSNPN, CDR2 SVGIG, per germline (reference sequence). V was cut by 4 bases and J by 4 bases, with 8 bases left in between. CDR3 length: 12 amino acids.

The V and J genes are TRBV6-4 and TRBJ1-1, with no clear D. From germline, CDR1 is MRHNA and CDR2 SNTAGT. The CDR3 is 14 amino acids. V shed 4 bases and J shed 1 base, with 10 bases lying between them. The CDR3 is CASSANYRNTEAFF. The CDR3 coding sequence is TGTGCCAGCAGTGCAAATTATAGGAACACTGAAGCTTTCTTT.

This chain uses TRBV7-3 with TRBJ2-5; 11 bases align to TRBD2. J gave up 2 bases and V 5 bases, and 7 bases lay outside the gene matches. CDR1 is SGHTA, CDR2 FQGTGA, per germline. The CDR3 is 16 amino acids. Here the CDR3 reads CASSPTGLAVQETQYF. In nucleotides, the CDR3 is TGTGCCAGCAGCCCAACGGGACTAGCGGTTCAAGAGACCCAGTACTTC.

The gene calls are TRBV6-1 and TRBJ1-1; possible D gene TRBD1, 6 bases. This CDR3 has 15 residues. V lost 1 base and J 1 base, leaving 10 bases between the germline ends. Germline V gives CDR1 MNHNS, CDR2 SASEGT. The CDR3 coding sequence is TGTGCCAGCAGTGAAGAGGGGGACCAGAACACTGAAGCTTTCTTT. It yields the protein CASSEEGDQNTEAFF.

This chain uses TRBV5-3 with TRBJ2-1; 15 bases are a match to TRBD2. TRBV5-3 is flagged as an ORF with uncertain function. The CDR3 contains 18 residues. The J segment lost 4 bases and the V segment lost 1 base, leaving 6 bases of the junction unmatched. The CDR3 loop is CARSLRTSGRVAYNEQFF. CDR3 nucleotide sequence: TGTGCCAGAAGCTTGAGGACTAGCGGGAGGGTAGCTTACAATGAGCAGTTCTTC.

The rearrangement links TRBV27 to TRBJ1-4, with D perhaps matching TRBD1 (6 bases). Germline values: CDR1 MNHEY, CDR2 SMNVEV (reference sequence). V was shortened by 7 bases and J by 7 bases, with 16 bases between the two germline ends. The CDR3 sequence is 14 residues long. CDR3 nucleotide sequence: TGTGCCAGCAAAAACAGGGTGTACGTTGAAAAACTGTTTTTT. Protein product: CASKNRVYVEKLFF.

The chain recombines TRBV15 with TRBJ1-5; a possible D gene is TRBD1 (5 bases). Germline assignment: CDR1 LNHNV and CDR2 YYDKDF (reference sequence). Trimming cost V 3 bases and J 0 bases, with 9 bases left between them. The CDR3 runs 15 residues. The CDR3 DNA follows: TGTGCCACCAGCAGGGGGGGGAGTAGCAATCAGCCCCAGCATTTT. Protein product: CATSRGGSSNQPQHF.

The rearrangement links TRBV28 to TRBJ1-1; D ambiguous. Germline CDR1 is MDHEN and CDR2 is SYDVKM. The CDR3 is 13 amino acids. Trimming shortened V by 11 bases and J by 4 bases, and 17 bases separated the two germline ends. The CDR3 protein is CALGSGILTEAFF. The CDR3 DNA is TGTGCCCTTGGCTCGGGGATCCTCACTGAAGCTTTCTTT.

This chain connects TRBV9 to TRBJ1-2, with D tentatively TRBD1 (5 bases). Trimming pared 4 bases from V and 7 bases from J, leaving 14 bases between. Germline CDR1 is SGDLS and CDR2 is YYNGEE. This CDR3 is built from 13 residues. CDR3 coding DNA: TGTGCCAGCAGCAAGTCAGGGAGGAGTGGCTACACCTTC. Translated, it gives CASSKSGRSGYTF. Supplemented by reference TRBV9 and TRBJ1-2, the full variable domain reads DSGVTQTPKHLITATGQRVTLRCSPRSGDLSVYWYQQSLDQGLQFLIQYYNGEERAKGNILERFSAQQFPDLHSELNLSSLELGDSALYFCASSKSGRSGYTFGSGTRLTVV.

The chain employs TRBV5-4 and TRBJ2-7; D is undetermined. The CDR3 sequence is 14 residues long. Trimming removed 0 bases from V and 1 base from J, with 8 bases in between. Germline V lookup: CDR1 SGHNT, CDR2 YYREEE (reference sequence). In nucleotides, the CDR3 is TGTGCCAGCAGCTTGGAGCGCCTGTCCTACGAGCAGTACTTC. It translates to CASSLERLSYEQYF.

This clone was picked up one time. This sequence joins TRBV6-5 and TRBJ1-3; the D is unclear. V was cut by 4 bases and J by 0 bases, with 10 bases left in between. There are 15 residues in the CDR3. Germline CDR1 MNHEY, CDR2 SVGAGI. CDR3 DNA: TGTGCCAGCAGTTCTACTCATAACTCTGGAAACACCATATATTTT. Its translation is CASSSTHNSGNTIYF.

The chain recombines TRBV7-8 with TRBJ1-5, with a tentative D call TRBD1 (5 bases). V dropped 1 base and J dropped 0 bases, with 10 bases sitting between them. The germline V gene has CDR1 SGHVS and CDR2 FQNEAQ. The CDR3 contains 16 residues. The CDR3 DNA reads TGTGCCAGCAGCTTAGGGCGGCAGGGTAGCAATCAGCCCCAGCATTTT. Its protein product is CASSLGRQGSNQPQHF.

The J gene is TRBJ1-1, the V gene TRBV28; D might be TRBD1 (6 bases). V lost 7 bases to trimming and J lost 3 bases, with 15 bases between them. The CDR3 spans 14 residues. The V gene's germline CDR1 is MDHEN and CDR2 SYDVKM. The CDR3 here is CASTKRGRDTEAFF. Here the CDR3 DNA reads TGTGCCAGCACGAAGAGGGGGAGGGACACTGAAGCTTTCTTT.

This chain uses TRBV6-5 with TRBJ1-1, with 7 positions matching TRBD1. Germline CDR1 is MNHEY and CDR2 is SVGAGI. CDR3 size: 15 residues. The V segment lost 0 bases and the J segment 3 bases; nucleotides outside the gene matches: 4. The CDR3 here is CASSYSRDRDTEAFF. As DNA, the CDR3 is TGTGCCAGCAGTTACTCGCGAGACAGGGACACTGAAGCTTTCTTT.

The rearrangement links TRBV19 to TRBJ2-1; 7 nucleotides match TRBD2. The CDR3 length is 15 residues. From germline, CDR1 is LNHDA and CDR2 SQIVND (reference sequence). V shed 1 base, J shed 8 bases, and the junction held 8 bases outside the gene matches. CDR3 DNA sequence: TGTGCCAGTAGTATAGTCGCTAGCGGAAAGGATGAGCAGTTCTTC. Protein sequence: CASSIVASGKDEQFF.

V and J are TRBV6-6 and TRBJ1-1; TRBD1 is a possible D gene (5 bases). CDR1 and CDR2 from the germline V gene are MNHNY and SVGAGI (reference sequence). The CDR3 sequence is 15 residues long. Trimming left V 5 bases short and J 4 bases short, with 17 bases between. The CDR3 is CASSAETVQGTEAFF. CDR3 DNA: TGTGCCAGCAGTGCAGAGACAGTCCAGGGCACTGAAGCTTTCTTT.

The rearrangement joins TRBV29-1 to TRBJ2-5, with 10 bases lining up with TRBD2. Germline CDR1 is SQVTM and CDR2 is ANQGSEA. The ends lost 7 bases at V and 3 bases at J; junction bases unmatched: 5. This CDR3 spans 13 amino acids. CDR3 DNA sequence: TGCAGCGGGTTCGGACTAGCGGAAGAGACCCAGTACTTC. This codes for CSGFGLAEETQYF.

This clone occurred once. The chain combines TRBV7-8 with TRBJ2-1; D may be TRBD2 (5 bases). V shed 5 bases and J shed 0 bases, with 11 bases lying between them. This CDR3 comprises 15 residues. Germline V lookup: CDR1 SGHVS, CDR2 FQNEAQ. The CDR3 DNA is TGTGCCAGCAGCCTCCTTACTAGCTCCTACAATGAGCAGTTCTTC. Residues: CASSLLTSSYNEQFF.

Regarding this clone: The junction differs from germline at one of its ends, possibly a read error. The V gene is TRBV20-1, the J gene TRBJ1-2; D is undetermined. The V gene's germline CDR1 is DFQATT and CDR2 SNEGSKA (reference sequence). The CDR3 is made up of 11 amino acids. This chain's CDR3 is CSARDRKESSF. In DNA, the CDR3 is TGCAGTGCTAGAGATCGGAAGGAATCTAGCTTC.

This chain joins TRBV7-3 and TRBJ2-7; D might be TRBD2 (5 bases). Germline lookup yields CDR1 SGHTA and CDR2 FQGTGA. Trimming left V 5 bases short and J 2 bases short, with 10 bases between. The CDR3 totals 13 residues. This CDR3 reads CASSEGFTYEQYF. The CDR3 nucleotides are TGTGCCAGCAGCGAGGGATTTACCTACGAGCAGTACTTC.

The chain combines TRBV27 with TRBJ1-1; 12 bases map to TRBD1. V shed 0 bases, J shed 8 bases, and the junction held 4 bases outside the gene matches. The CDR3 is 15 amino acids. The germline gives CDR1 MNHEY, CDR2 SMNVEV (reference sequence). The DNA of the CDR3 is TGTGCCAGCAGTTTATCCGATGGGACAGGGGGCGAAGCTTTCTTT. It is translated as CASSLSDGTGGEAFF.

The CDR3 coding sequence is TGTGCCAGCAGCTTGGGACTAGAGAACTCCTACGAGCAGTACTTC. Protein: CASSLGLENSYEQYF. The rearrangement joins TRBV5-4 to TRBJ2-7; weak D call: TRBD2 (6 bases). With 0 bases removed from V and 0 bases from J, the gap between germline ends came to 10 bases. From germline, CDR1 is SGHNT and CDR2 YYREEE (reference sequence). The CDR3 spans 15 residues.

The CDR3 nucleotides are TGTGCCAGTAGTATGTGGCGGGAGGACATCCAAGAGACCCAGTACTTC. This translates into CASSMWREDIQETQYF. This rearrangement joins TRBV19 to TRBJ2-5; TRBD2 matches 8 bases. This CDR3 has 16 residues. Germline lookup yields CDR1 LNHDA and CDR2 SQIVND (reference sequence). Germline trimming cut 3 bases from V and 1 base from J; bases unmatched to any gene: 7. Full variable domain (outside the CDR3, taken from reference TRBV19 and TRBJ2-5): DGGITQSPKYLFRKEGQNVTLSCEQNLNHDAMYWYRQDPGQGLRLIYYSQIVNDFQKGDIAEGYSVSREKKESFPLTVTSAQKNPTAFYLCASSMWREDIQETQYFGPGTRLLVL.

This chain links TRBV9 with TRBJ1-4, with D possibly being TRBD1 (5 bases). In germline, CDR1 is SGDLS, CDR2 YYNGEE. V lost 0 bases and J 8 bases, leaving 14 bases between the germline ends. CDR3 length: 15 residues. The CDR3 DNA follows: TGTGCCAGCAGCGTAGGCCCCCAGGGTGGGGAAAAACTGTTTTTT. Translation: CASSVGPQGGEKLFF.